This note documents a single T cell receptor beta chain sequence. This specimen comes from a study of control samples from healthy donors and cancer patients. Data came from immunoSEQ multiplex PCR; TCRdb stores just in-frame clones and leaves some out. In the table there are under 200,000 clones, 90% to 95% of which are singletons. The receptor's source is a woman in her thirties in good health. The sample was blood.

The DNA for the CDR3 is TGTGCCAGCAGCAAGTTGGCGGCCAGCTCTGGAAACACCATATATTTT. Protein: CASSKLAASSGNTIYF. This chain links TRBV7-2 with TRBJ1-3; D gene unclear. This CDR3 is built from 16 residues. CDR1 and CDR2 from the germline V gene are SGHTA and FQGNSA. Trimming removed 5 bases at V and 0 bases at J, with 14 bases between.